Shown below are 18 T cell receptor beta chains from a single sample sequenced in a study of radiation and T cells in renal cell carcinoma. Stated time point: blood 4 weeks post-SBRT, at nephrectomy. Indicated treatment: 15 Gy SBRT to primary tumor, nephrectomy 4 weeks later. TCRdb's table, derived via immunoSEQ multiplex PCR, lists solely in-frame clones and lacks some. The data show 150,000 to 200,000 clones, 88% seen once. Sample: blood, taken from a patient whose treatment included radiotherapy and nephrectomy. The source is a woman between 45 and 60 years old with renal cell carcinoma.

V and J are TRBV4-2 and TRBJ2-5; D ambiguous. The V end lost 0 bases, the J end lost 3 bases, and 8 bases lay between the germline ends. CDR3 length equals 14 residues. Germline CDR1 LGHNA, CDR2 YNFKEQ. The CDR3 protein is CASSQELREETQYF. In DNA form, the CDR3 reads TGTGCCAGCAGCCAAGAATTGAGAGAAGAGACCCAGTACTTC.

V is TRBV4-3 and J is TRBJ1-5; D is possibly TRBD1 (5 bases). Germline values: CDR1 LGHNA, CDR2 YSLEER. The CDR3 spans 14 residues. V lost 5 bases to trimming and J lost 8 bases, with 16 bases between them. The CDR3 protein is CASSLTPTGEPQHF. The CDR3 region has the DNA TGCGCCAGCAGCTTAACTCCGACGGGGGAGCCCCAGCATTTT.

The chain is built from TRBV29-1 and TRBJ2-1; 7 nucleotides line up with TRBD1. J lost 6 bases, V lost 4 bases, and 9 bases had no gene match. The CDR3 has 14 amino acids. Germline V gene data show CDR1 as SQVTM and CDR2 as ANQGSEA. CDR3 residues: CSVVQQGLANEQFF. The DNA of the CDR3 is TGCAGCGTTGTCCAACAGGGGCTCGCCAATGAGCAGTTCTTC.

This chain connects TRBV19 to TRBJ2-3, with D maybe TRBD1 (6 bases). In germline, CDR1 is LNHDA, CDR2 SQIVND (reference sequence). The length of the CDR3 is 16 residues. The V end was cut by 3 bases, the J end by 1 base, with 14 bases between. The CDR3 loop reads CASSIGPGVGTDTQYF. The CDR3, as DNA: TGTGCCAGTAGTATTGGCCCAGGGGTAGGCACAGATACGCAGTATTTT.

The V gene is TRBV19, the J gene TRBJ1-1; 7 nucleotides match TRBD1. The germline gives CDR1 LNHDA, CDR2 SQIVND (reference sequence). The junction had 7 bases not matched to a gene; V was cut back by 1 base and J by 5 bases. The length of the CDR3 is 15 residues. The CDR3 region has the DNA TGTGCCAGTAGTATAGGGGACAGTCCCCGGACTGAAGCTTTCTTT. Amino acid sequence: CASSIGDSPRTEAFF. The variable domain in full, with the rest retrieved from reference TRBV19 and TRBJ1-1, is DGGITQSPKYLFRKEGQNVTLSCEQNLNHDAMYWYRQDPGQGLRLIYYSQIVNDFQKGDIAEGYSVSREKKESFPLTVTSAQKNPTAFYLCASSIGDSPRTEAFFGQGTRLTVV.

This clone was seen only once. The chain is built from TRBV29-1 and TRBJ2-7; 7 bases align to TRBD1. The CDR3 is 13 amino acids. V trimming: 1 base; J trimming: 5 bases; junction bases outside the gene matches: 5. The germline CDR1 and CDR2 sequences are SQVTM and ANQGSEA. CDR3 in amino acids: CSVEVTGVDEQYF. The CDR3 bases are TGCAGCGTTGAAGTTACAGGGGTCGACGAGCAGTACTTC.

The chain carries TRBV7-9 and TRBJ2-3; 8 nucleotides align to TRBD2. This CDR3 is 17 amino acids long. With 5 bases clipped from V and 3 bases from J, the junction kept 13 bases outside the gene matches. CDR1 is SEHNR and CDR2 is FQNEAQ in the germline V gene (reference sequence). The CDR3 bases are TGTGCCAGCAGCCATTGGGACGGGGGGGCCGTGACAGATACGCAGTATTTT. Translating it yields CASSHWDGGAVTDTQYF.

CDR3: CASSKGTSGHTGELFF. DNA of the CDR3: TGTGCCAGTAGTAAAGGGACTAGCGGACACACCGGGGAGCTGTTTTTT. The chain is built from TRBV19 and TRBJ2-2; 11 bases align to TRBD2. The CDR3 runs 16 residues. Germline CDR1 reads LNHDA; CDR2 reads SQIVND (reference sequence). J gave up 3 bases and V 4 bases, and 4 bases lay outside the gene matches.

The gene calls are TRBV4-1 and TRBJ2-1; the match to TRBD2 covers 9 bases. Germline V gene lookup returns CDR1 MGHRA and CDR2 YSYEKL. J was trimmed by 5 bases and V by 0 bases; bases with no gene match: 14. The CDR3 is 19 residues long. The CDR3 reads CASSQDWTRGGPRDNEQFF. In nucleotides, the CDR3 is TGCGCCAGCAGCCAAGATTGGACGCGGGGGGGACCCCGGGACAATGAGCAGTTCTTC.

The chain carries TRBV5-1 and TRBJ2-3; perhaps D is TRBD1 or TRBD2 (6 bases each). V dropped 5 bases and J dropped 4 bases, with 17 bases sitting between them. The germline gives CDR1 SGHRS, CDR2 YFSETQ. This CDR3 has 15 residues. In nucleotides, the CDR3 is TGCGCCAGCAGAAATCGGGGGCGTATAGCAGATACGCAGTATTTT. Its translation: CASRNRGRIADTQYF.

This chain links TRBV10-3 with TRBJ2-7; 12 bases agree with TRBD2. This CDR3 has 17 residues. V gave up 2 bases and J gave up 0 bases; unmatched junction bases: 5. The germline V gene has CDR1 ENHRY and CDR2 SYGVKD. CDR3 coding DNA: TGTGCCATCAGTGAGCCCGGACTAGCGGGGAGCTCCTACGAGCAGTACTTC. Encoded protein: CAISEPGLAGSSYEQYF.

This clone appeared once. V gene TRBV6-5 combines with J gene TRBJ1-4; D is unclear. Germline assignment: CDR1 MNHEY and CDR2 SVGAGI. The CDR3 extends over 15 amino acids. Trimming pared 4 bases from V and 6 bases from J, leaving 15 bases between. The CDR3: CASSLEALVDEKLFF. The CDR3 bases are TGTGCCAGCAGTTTGGAGGCTCTTGTGGATGAAAAACTGTTTTTT.

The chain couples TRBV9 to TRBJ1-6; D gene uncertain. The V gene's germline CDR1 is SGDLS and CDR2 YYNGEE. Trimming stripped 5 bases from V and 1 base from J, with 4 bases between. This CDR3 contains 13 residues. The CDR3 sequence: CASRGSYNSPLHF. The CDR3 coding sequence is TGTGCCAGCAGGGGATCCTATAATTCACCCCTCCACTTT.

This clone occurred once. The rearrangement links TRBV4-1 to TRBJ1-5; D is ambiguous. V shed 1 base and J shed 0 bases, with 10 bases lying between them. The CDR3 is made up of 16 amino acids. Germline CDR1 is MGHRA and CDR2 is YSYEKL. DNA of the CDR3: TGCGCCAGCAGCCAAGGATTCGGGTATAGCAATCAGCCCCAGCATTTT. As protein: CASSQGFGYSNQPQHF.

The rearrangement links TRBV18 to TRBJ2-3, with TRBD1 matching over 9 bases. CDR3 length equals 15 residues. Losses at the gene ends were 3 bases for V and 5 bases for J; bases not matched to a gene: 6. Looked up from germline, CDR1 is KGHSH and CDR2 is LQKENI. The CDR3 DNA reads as TGTGCCAGCTCACCCACTTCGGACAGGGGAGATACGCAGTATTTT. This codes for CASSPTSDRGDTQYF.

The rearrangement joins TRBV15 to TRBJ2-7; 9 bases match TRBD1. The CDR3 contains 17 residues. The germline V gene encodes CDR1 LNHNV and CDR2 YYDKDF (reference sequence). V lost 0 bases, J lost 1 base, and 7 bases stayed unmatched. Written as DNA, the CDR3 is TGTGCCACCAGCAGAGATTTAGGGACAGGGTATTCCTACGAGCAGTACTTC. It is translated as CATSRDLGTGYSYEQYF. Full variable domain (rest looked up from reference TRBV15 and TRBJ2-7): DAMVIQNPRYQVTQFGKPVTLSCSQTLNHNVMYWYQQKSSQAPKLLFHYYDKDFNNEADTPDNFQSRRPNTSFCFLDIRSPGLGDTAMYLCATSRDLGTGYSYEQYFGPGTRLTVT.

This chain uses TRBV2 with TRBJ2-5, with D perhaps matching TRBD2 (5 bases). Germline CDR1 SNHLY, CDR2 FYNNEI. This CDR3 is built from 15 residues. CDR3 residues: CASEYAAVASETQYF. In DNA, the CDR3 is TGTGCTAGTGAATACGCAGCGGTGGCCTCGGAGACCCAGTACTTC.

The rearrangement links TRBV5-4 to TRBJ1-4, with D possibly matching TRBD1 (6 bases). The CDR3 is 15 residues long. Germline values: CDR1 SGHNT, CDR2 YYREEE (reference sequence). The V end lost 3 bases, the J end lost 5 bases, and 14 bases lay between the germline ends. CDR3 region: CASSSAGTLNEKLFF. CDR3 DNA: TGTGCCAGCAGCTCGGCCGGGACATTAAATGAAAAACTGTTTTTT.